One sample yielded the 5 T cell receptor beta chains listed below, sequenced in a study of cytomegalovirus exposure and HLA in healthy donors. Sequencing was performed with immunoSEQ multiplex PCR; in TCRdb, only in-frame clones are kept and a portion is missing. This repertoire shows about 160,000 clones, more than 70% found once; its top ten account for about 2.7%. Sequenced material: PBMCs. These receptors were taken from a man aged 18 to 29 in good health and CMV-seronegative.

The chain links TRBV28 to TRBJ2-5, with D perhaps TRBD2 (6 bases). The CDR3 length is 15 residues. Germline CDR1 and CDR2: MDHEN and SYDVKM. V was pared by 6 bases and J by 2 bases, with 16 bases between. CDR3 sequence reads: CASRPLAEIQETQYF. The CDR3 DNA is TGTGCCAGCAGACCCTTAGCGGAGATACAAGAGACCCAGTACTTC.

This chain links TRBV9 with TRBJ2-7; 7 bases match TRBD1. The CDR3 is made up of 14 amino acids. CDR1 SGDLS and CDR2 YYNGEE come from the germline V gene. V was clipped by 4 bases and J by 1 base; unmatched bases: 5. The CDR3 region is CASSTTTGSYEQYF. The CDR3 DNA reads as TGTGCCAGCAGCACAACGACAGGGTCCTACGAGCAGTACTTC. The full variable domain, completed using reference TRBV9 and TRBJ2-7, is DSGVTQTPKHLITATGQRVTLRCSPRSGDLSVYWYQQSLDQGLQFLIQYYNGEERAKGNILERFSAQQFPDLHSELNLSSLELGDSALYFCASSTTTGSYEQYFGPGTRLTVT.

The chain employs TRBV5-4 and TRBJ2-2, with D possibly being TRBD2 (5 bases). Deletions cut 0 bases from V and 6 bases from J, with 18 bases between. The CDR3 loop spans 17 amino acids. Germline CDR1 is SGHNT and CDR2 is YYREEE (reference sequence). CDR3 DNA sequence: TGTGCCAGCAGCTTGGCTCCGGGGTCGTATCAGTCCGGGGAGCTGTTTTTT. It encodes CASSLAPGSYQSGELFF. Combining the CDR3 with reference TRBV5-4 and TRBJ2-2 gives the whole variable domain ETGVTQSPTHLIKTRGQQVTLRCSSQSGHNTVSWYQQALGQGPQFIFQYYREEENGRGNFPPRFSGLQFPNYSSELNVNALELDDSALYLCASSLAPGSYQSGELFFGEGSRLTVL.

The chain's CDR3 is CASSLVGVMNTEAFF. CDR3 in DNA: TGTGCCAGCAGCTTGGTAGGAGTCATGAACACTGAAGCTTTCTTT. The genes are TRBV5-4 and TRBJ1-1; no reliable D call. Between the trimmed V and J ends, which lost 0 bases and 0 bases, there was a span of 9 bases. Germline V gives CDR1 SGHNT, CDR2 YYREEE (reference sequence). The CDR3 length is 15 residues.

The V and J genes are TRBV6-6 and TRBJ1-2, with TRBD1 identical over 7 bases. The germline V gene encodes CDR1 MNHNY and CDR2 SVGAGI (reference sequence). This CDR3 is 13 amino acids long. The V segment lost 9 bases and the J segment 4 bases; nucleotides outside the gene matches: 8. CDR3 sequence reads: CARSGGPFYGYTF. For the CDR3, the DNA is TGTGCCAGATCAGGGGGGCCATTCTATGGCTACACCTTC.